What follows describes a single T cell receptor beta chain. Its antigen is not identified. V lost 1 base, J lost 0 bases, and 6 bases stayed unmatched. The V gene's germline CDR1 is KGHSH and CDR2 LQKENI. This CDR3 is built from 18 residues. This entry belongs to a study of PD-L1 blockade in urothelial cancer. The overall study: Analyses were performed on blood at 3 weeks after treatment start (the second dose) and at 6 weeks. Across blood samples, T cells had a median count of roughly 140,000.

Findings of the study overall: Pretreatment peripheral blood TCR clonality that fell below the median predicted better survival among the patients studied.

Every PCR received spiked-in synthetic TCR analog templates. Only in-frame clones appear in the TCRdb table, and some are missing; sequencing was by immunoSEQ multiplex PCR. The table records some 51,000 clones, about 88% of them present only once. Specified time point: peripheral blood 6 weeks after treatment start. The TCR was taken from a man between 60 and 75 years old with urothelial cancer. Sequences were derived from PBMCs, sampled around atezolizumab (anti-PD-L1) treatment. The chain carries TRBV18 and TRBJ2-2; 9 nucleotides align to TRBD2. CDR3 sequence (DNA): TGTGCCAGCTCACCACAAGCGGGGGGCCTCGCGAACACCGGGGAGCTGTTTTTT. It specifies CASSPQAGGLANTGELFF.